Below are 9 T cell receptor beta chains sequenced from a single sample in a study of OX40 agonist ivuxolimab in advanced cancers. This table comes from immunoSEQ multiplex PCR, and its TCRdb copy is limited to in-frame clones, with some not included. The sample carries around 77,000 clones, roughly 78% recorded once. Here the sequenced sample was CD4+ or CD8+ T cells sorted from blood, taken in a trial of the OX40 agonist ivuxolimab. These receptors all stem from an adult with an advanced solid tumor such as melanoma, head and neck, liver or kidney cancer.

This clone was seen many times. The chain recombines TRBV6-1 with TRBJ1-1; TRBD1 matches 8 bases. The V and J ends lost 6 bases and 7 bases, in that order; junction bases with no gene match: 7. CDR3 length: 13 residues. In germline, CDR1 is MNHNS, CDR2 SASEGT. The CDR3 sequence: CASRVDRGGEAFF. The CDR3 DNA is TGTGCCAGCAGAGTCGACAGGGGTGGTGAAGCTTTCTTT.

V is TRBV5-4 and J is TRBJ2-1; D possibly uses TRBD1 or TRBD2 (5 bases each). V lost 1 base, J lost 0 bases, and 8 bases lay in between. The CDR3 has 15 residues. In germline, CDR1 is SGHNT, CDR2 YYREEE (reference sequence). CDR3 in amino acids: CASSLTGTSYNEQFF. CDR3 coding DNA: TGTGCCAGCAGCTTGACCGGGACCTCCTACAATGAGCAGTTCTTC.

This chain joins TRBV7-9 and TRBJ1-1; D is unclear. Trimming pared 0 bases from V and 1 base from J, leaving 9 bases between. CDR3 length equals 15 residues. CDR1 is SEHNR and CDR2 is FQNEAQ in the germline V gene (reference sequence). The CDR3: CASSLAYQANTEAFF. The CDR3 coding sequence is TGTGCCAGCAGCTTAGCATATCAGGCGAACACTGAAGCTTTCTTT.

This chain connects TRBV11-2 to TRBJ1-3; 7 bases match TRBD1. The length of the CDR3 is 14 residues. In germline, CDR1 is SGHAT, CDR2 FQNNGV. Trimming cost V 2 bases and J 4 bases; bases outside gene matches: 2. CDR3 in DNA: TGTGCCAGCAGCTTAAAGACAGGGGGAAACACCATATATTTT. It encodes CASSLKTGGNTIYF.

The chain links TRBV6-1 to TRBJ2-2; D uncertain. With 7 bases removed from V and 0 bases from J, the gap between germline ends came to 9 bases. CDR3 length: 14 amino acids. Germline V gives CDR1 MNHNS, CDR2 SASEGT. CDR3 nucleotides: TGTGCCAGCAATAATAGCCCGAACACCGGGGAGCTGTTTTTT. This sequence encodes CASNNSPNTGELFF.

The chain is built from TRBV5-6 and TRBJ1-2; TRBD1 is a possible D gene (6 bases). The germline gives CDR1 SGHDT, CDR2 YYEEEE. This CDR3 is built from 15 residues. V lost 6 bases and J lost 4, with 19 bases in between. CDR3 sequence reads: CASTLPRGGVYGYTF. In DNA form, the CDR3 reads TGTGCCAGCACCCTTCCACGGGGGGGCGTCTATGGCTACACCTTC.

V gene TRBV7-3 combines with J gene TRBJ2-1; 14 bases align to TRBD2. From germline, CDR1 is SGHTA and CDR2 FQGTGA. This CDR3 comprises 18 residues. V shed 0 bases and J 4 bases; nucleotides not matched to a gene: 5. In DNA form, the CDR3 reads TGTGCCAGCAGCTTAACGGGACTAGCGGGAGTGGGGTACAATGAGCAGTTCTTC. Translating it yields CASSLTGLAGVGYNEQFF.

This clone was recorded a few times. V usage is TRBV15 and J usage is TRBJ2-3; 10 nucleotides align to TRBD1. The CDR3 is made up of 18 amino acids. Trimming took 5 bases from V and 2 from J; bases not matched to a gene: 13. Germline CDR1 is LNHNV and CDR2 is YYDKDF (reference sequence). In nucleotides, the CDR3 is TGTGCCACCAGCGGATCGACAGGGGGCATATCCCACACAGATACGCAGTATTTT. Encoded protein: CATSGSTGGISHTDTQYF.

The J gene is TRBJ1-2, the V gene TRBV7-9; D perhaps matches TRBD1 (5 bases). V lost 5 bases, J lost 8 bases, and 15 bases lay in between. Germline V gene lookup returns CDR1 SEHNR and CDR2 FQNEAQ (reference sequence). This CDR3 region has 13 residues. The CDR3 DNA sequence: TGTGCCAGCAGCCAAGTCGTAGGGGAGGGCTACACCTTC. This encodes CASSQVVGEGYTF. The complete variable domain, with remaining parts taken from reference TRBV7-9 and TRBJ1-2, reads DTGVSQNPRHKITKRGQNVTFRCDPISEHNRLYWYRQTLGQGPEFLTYFQNEAQLEKSRLLSDRFSAERPKGSFSTLEIQRTEQGDSAMYLCASSQVVGEGYTFGSGTRLTVV.